This TCR beta chain was sequenced during a study of T-cell memory formation after mild COVID-19 (dated by TCRdb to about 2021). Regarding the study in general: TCR sequence clusters from the two donors were largely donor specific. Two young, previously healthy adult volunteers, one female and one male, were included in the cohort. T-cell clones expanding and contracting after mild COVID-19 in a couple of donors were tracked by longitudinal TCRalpha and TCRbeta repertoire sequencing.

The listed sequencing device is Illumina NovaSeq 6000. TCRalpha and TCRbeta cDNA libraries were constructed by 5'RACE with constant-segment primers, with sample barcodes and unique molecular identifiers being introduced. RNA was extracted from every sample with Trizol reagent. Libraries were amplified in two PCR steps, with a second sample barcode and Illumina TruSeq adapters added in the second step. Sequencing of libraries was performed on an Illumina NovaSeq with 2 x 150 bp paired-end reads. The paper's processing steps were these. Reads were demultiplexed and collapsed into UMI-guided consensus sequences with migec v1.2.7. Using mixcr v2.1.11, the UMI consensuses were aligned to TRA and TRB V and J templates and assembled into clonotypes. Clonotypes were classified as expanded or contracted when called significant by both edgeR and NoisET, with noise models trained on biological replicates. For edgeR calls, a false discovery rate-adjusted p below 0.01 and a log2 fold-change threshold of 1 were applied. As an exploratory analysis of dynamics, PCA with hierarchical clustering was applied to max-normalized trajectories of the 1000 most abundant clonotypes. Separately sequenced CD4+ and CD8+ repertoires were used to assign a CD4 or CD8 phenotype to each responding clone. The public reads were reprocessed in TCRdb via fastp at Q25 and MiXCR, keeping in-frame beta chains. Duplicate CDR3 protein sequences are folded into a single record with the most common DNA and genes. TCRdb, not the authors, supplied the V and J calls. For this sample the table gives 450,000 to 650,000 distinct CDR3 sequences, of which roughly 18% were detected only once. The ten largest make up approximately 12% of the sample.

The V and J ends are trimmed by 4 bases and 2 bases, leaving 13 bases between them. Per the germline V gene, KGHDR is the CDR1 and SFDVKD is the CDR2. The CDR3 holds 15 amino acids from the cysteine to the phenylalanine. Left in the record is the CDR3 DNA by itself, 45 bases read in frame from the first base. The paper's findings and limits, for the study overall: Whether the second-wave clones peaking on day 37 were SARS-CoV-2 specific was not confirmed. Some responding clones were found in pre-infection memory, which suggests that pre-existing cross-reactive memory T cells took part in the SARS-CoV-2 response. Only a couple of mild cases were covered in the study, and larger cohorts including severe cases with pre-infection samples were considered necessary. Clones that contracted from day 15 to 85 showed balanced CD4/CD8 phenotypes, whereas a second wave of clones that expanded from day 15 to 37 leaned towards CD4+. Contracting CD4+ clones were located mainly in the CM and EM memory subsets, whereas CD8+ clones were found to be enriched in EMRA.

PBMCs were isolated by Ficoll-Paque density gradient centrifugation. Details on this clonotype: There is no known antigen for this receptor. It has no much larger one-base neighbor in the sample; base qualities were not kept.

The sample was PBMCs or a T cell subset sorted from them (not recorded which). The origin of this receptor is an adult woman who had mild COVID-19 (a few samples of this study predate the infection). The sample titles of this study are shuffled in the database, so cell type and time point are left out; the donor was told from shared clones. The sequence is built from TRBV24-1 and TRBJ2-5; possibly the D gene is TRBD1, per 6 matching bases. The nucleotide sequence is TGTGCCACCAGTGACCCGGGGACATCACAAGAGACCCAGTACTTC. Its protein product is CATSDPGTSQETQYF.